A selection of T cell receptor beta chains follows, all from one sample in a study of T-cell reconstitution after alpha-beta-depleted transplantation in children. TCRdb re-derived calls from the PCR reads in MiXCR, one entry per CDR3 protein. The sample has around 300,000 distinct CDR3 sequences; 6% to 10% are singletons. The sequences come from peripheral blood, collected 360 days after TCRalphabeta/CD19-depleted stem cell transplant. These receptors were taken from a female patient under 10 years old who had a stem cell transplant for Fanconi anemia, so the T cells may come from the graft donor. Both conserved end residues are part of each CDR3. The D gene is left open where the match is weak. A row's size may be missing; if present it is once, few, many or a size class.

d_call: .
v_call: TRBV15
j_call: TRBJ2-4
clone_size: few
cdr3_nt: TGTGCCACCAGTACTGCCGTGGATGCCAAAAACATTCAGTACTTC
cdr3_aa: CATSTAVDAKNIQYF

d_call: TRBD1
v_call: TRBV30
j_call: TRBJ1-4
clone_size: many
cdr3_nt: TGTGCCTGGAGTTCCGGGACAGGGTCTGAAAAACTGTTTTTT
cdr3_aa: CAWSSGTGSEKLFF

d_call: TRBD1
v_call: TRBV19
j_call: TRBJ2-5
clone_size: .
cdr3_nt: TGTGCCAGTAGTGGCCCGGGGACAGGGTTTCAAGAGACCCAGTACTTC
cdr3_aa: CASSGPGTGFQETQYF

d_call: .
v_call: TRBV5-1
j_call: TRBJ2-2
clone_size: many
cdr3_nt: TGCGCCAGCAGCTTGCTGACACTTTCGAACACCGGGGAGCTGTTTTTT
cdr3_aa: CASSLLTLSNTGELFF

d_call: .
v_call: TRBV20-1
j_call: TRBJ2-1
clone_size: many
cdr3_nt: TGCAGTGCTAGAGACGATACTAGAACTTACTACAATGAGCAGTTCTTC
cdr3_aa: CSARDDTRTYYNEQFF

d_call: TRBD1
v_call: TRBV15
j_call: TRBJ1-5
clone_size: many
cdr3_nt: TGTGCCACCAGCAGAGTGGCTGGGACAGGGGATCAGCCCCAGCATTTT
cdr3_aa: CATSRVAGTGDQPQHF

d_call: TRBD1
v_call: TRBV20-1
j_call: TRBJ1-1
clone_size: many
cdr3_nt: TGCAGTGCACGACAGGGTCCCTTTAGAATGTCTGAAGCTTTCTTT
cdr3_aa: CSARQGPFRMSEAFF

d_call: .
v_call: TRBV4-3
j_call: TRBJ2-3
clone_size: few
cdr3_nt: TGCGCCAGCAGCCAAAGATGGGTGCAGGGTCGATCAGATACGCAGTATTTT
cdr3_aa: CASSQRWVQGRSDTQYF

d_call: .
v_call: TRBV4-2
j_call: TRBJ2-3
clone_size: many
cdr3_nt: TGTGCCAGCAGCCGATTCCTAGACGATACGCAGTATTTT
cdr3_aa: CASSRFLDDTQYF

d_call: .
v_call: TRBV10-3
j_call: TRBJ2-2
clone_size: few
cdr3_nt: TGTGCCATCAGTGAGTCTAAGATTAAGAACACCGGGGAGCTGTTTTTT
cdr3_aa: CAISESKIKNTGELFF

d_call: .
v_call: TRBV5-1
j_call: TRBJ1-5
clone_size: many
cdr3_nt: TGCGCCAGCAGCTTGGGTGCTGGGGAGCCCCAGCATTTT
cdr3_aa: CASSLGAGEPQHF

d_call: .
v_call: TRBV20-1
j_call: TRBJ2-7
clone_size: few
cdr3_nt: TGCAGTGCTACGAAAGTTTCGTCCGTTTGGGCAGAGCAGTACTTC
cdr3_aa: CSATKVSSVWAEQYF

d_call: TRBD1
v_call: TRBV7-9
j_call: TRBJ2-5
clone_size: .
cdr3_nt: TGTGCCAGCAGCTTACCCGACAGGGCTAATCAAGAGACCCAGTACTTC
cdr3_aa: CASSLPDRANQETQYF

d_call: TRBD1
v_call: TRBV4-2
j_call: TRBJ2-3
clone_size: many
cdr3_nt: TGTGCCAGCAGCCAAGATGTTTCGGACAGGGGCAGGGATACGCAGTATTTT
cdr3_aa: CASSQDVSDRGRDTQYF

d_call: .
v_call: TRBV6-1
j_call: TRBJ2-3
clone_size: many
cdr3_nt: TGTGCCAGCAAGAGGTCAGAGCGTGATACGCAGTATTTT
cdr3_aa: CASKRSERDTQYF

d_call: .
v_call: TRBV5-1
j_call: TRBJ1-4
clone_size: many
cdr3_nt: TGCGCCAGCAGCGACCCTCAGTCAACTAATGAAAAACTGTTTTTT
cdr3_aa: CASSDPQSTNEKLFF

d_call: TRBD2
v_call: TRBV3-1
j_call: TRBJ2-1
clone_size: few
cdr3_nt: TGTGCCAGCAGCCAATCGGGACTAGCGGGAGTCAGGGGATACAATGAGCAGTTCTTC
cdr3_aa: CASSQSGLAGVRGYNEQFF

d_call: TRBD1
v_call: TRBV20-1
j_call: TRBJ2-1
clone_size: many
cdr3_nt: TGCAGTGCTATCACCGGACTTGGGGGGACAGGGGTCTACAATGAGCAGTTCTTC
cdr3_aa: CSAITGLGGTGVYNEQFF

d_call: .
v_call: TRBV18
j_call: TRBJ1-5
clone_size: many
cdr3_nt: TGTGCCAGCTCACCACTAGAGGGTAATCAGCCCCAGCATTTT
cdr3_aa: CASSPLEGNQPQHF

d_call: TRBD1
v_call: TRBV18
j_call: TRBJ2-7
clone_size: .
cdr3_nt: TGTGCCAGCTCAGTGCGGGACAGGGGGCCCTACGAGCAGTACTTC
cdr3_aa: CASSVRDRGPYEQYF

d_call: TRBD2
v_call: TRBV20-1
j_call: TRBJ2-5
clone_size: few
cdr3_nt: TGCAGTGCATTACTTCCGGGACTAGAGCGTGAGACCCAGTACTTC
cdr3_aa: CSALLPGLERETQYF